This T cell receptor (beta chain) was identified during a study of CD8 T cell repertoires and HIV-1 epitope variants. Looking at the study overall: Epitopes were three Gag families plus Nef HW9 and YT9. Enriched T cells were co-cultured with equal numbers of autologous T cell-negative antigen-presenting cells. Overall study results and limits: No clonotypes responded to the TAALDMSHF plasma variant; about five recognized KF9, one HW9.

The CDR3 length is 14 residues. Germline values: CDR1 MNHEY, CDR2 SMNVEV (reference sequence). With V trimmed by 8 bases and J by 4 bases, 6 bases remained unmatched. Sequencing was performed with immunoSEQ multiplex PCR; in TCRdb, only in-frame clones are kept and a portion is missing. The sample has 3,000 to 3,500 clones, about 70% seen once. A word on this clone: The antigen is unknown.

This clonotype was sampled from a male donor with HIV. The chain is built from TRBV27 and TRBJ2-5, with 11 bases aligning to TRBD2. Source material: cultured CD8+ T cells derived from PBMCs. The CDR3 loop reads CASRIAGGAETQYF. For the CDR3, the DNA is TGTGCCAGCCGAATAGCGGGGGGGGCAGAGACCCAGTACTTC.